The T cell receptor beta chain described here comes from a study of cytomegalovirus exposure and HLA in healthy donors. CDR1 is LGHNA, CDR2 YSLEER, per germline. V was cut by 2 bases and J by 5 bases, with 9 bases left in between. This CDR3 comprises 14 residues. It was with 60 Vbeta and 13 Jbeta primers that the PCR ran. Produced via immunoSEQ multiplex PCR; TCRdb's table is partial and in-frame only. The sample consists of about 140,000 clones, 66% of them appearing once. Sequencing was carried out using PBMCs. This clonotype was sampled from a woman aged 55-70 years in good health and CMV-seronegative. The chain combines TRBV4-3 with TRBJ2-2; D remains unclear. The CDR3 nucleotides read TGCGCCAGCAGCCAAAACTACGAGACCGGGGAGCTGTTTTTT. Translation: CASSQNYETGELFF.